Below, one T cell receptor beta chain is given with its context. The CDR3 covers 15 residues. Each CDR3 protein gets one entry after TCRdb re-called the RT-PCR reads with MiXCR. This repertoire shows 500,000 to 750,000 distinct CDR3 sequences, 12% to 15% found once; its top ten account for approximately 10%. The sample belongs to a study of response to subunit inactivated influenza vaccine. Sequences were derived from PBMCs from blood, sampled 11 to 12 days after vaccination. This clonotype was obtained from a man aged 45-65 years who received an inactivated influenza vaccine. The chain employs TRBV21-1 and TRBJ1-4; TRBD1 is the table's D call, not checked against the DNA. TRBV21-1 is a known pseudogene. CDR3 coding DNA: TGTGCCAGCAGCAACCAGACAGGGGAAGTTGAAAAACTGTTTTTT. Encoded protein: CASSNQTGEVEKLFF.